This T cell receptor beta chain was recorded in a study of cytomegalovirus exposure and HLA in healthy donors. Points from the study as a whole: CMV antigen specificity of three CMV-associated chains was confirmed in vitro. Sequencing likely generated an artifact that appeared as a cluster of highly shared sequence variants. High specificity and sensitivity for cytomegalovirus status were reported for the classifier.

The CDR3 contains 15 residues. J was trimmed by 4 bases and V by 4 bases; bases with no gene match: 9. CDR1 and CDR2 from the germline V gene are KGHSH and LQKENI. Comments on this clone: The antigen is not known.

In the PCR, 60 Vbeta and 13 Jbeta primers were used. Profiling relied on immunoSEQ multiplex PCR, and the TCRdb table lists in-frame clones only, not all of them. The table lists 130,000 or so clones. Material: PBMCs. The chain has TRBV18 and TRBJ1-1; 7 nucleotides line up with TRBD1. The sequence came from a young man in good health and CMV-seronegative. The CDR3: CASSQQQGRSTEAFF. For the CDR3, the DNA is TGTGCCAGCTCACAGCAACAGGGGAGGAGCACTGAAGCTTTCTTT.